This entry lists 26 T cell receptor beta chains sequenced from one sample in a study of monozygotic twins with inflammatory bowel disease (dated by TCRdb to about 2019). Library method: 5' RACE. For sequencing, an Illumina HiSeq 2500 was employed. The reads underwent TCRdb reprocessing, giving one record for each CDR3 protein sequence and no DNA. The table for this sample records 150,000 to 200,000 distinct CDR3 sequences. About 2.7% of the sample is taken by the ten largest. Sequences were obtained from blood. All receptors come from a human donor with ulcerative colitis or Crohn's disease, or a healthy co-twin of an affected twin (not recorded which).

The V and J genes are TRBV28 and TRBJ1-2; TCRdb gives TRBD1 as the D gene, but with no DNA this cannot be confirmed. Germline V gene lookup returns CDR1 MDHEN and CDR2 SYDVKM. This CDR3 has 14 residues. The CDR3 sequence: CASSGGQGTYGYTF.

This chain connects TRBV30 to TRBJ1-3. CDR3 length: 14 amino acids. The germline V gene encodes CDR1 GTSNPN and CDR2 SVGIG (reference sequence). CDR3 sequence: CAWSVGSSGNTIYF.

The chain employs TRBV18 and TRBJ2-4; TCRdb returns TRBD1, unconfirmable since there is no DNA. This CDR3 contains 15 residues. Germline V gene lookup returns CDR1 KGHSH and CDR2 LQKENI. The CDR3 loop reads CASSPPDRGRDIQYF.

The chain has TRBV7-9 and TRBJ2-2. Germline CDR1 SEHNR, CDR2 FQNEAQ (reference sequence). CDR3 size: 14 residues. The CDR3: CASSAAANTGELFF. The complete variable domain, with remaining parts taken from reference TRBV7-9 and TRBJ2-2, reads DTGVSQNPRHKITKRGQNVTFRCDPISEHNRLYWYRQTLGQGPEFLTYFQNEAQLEKSRLLSDRFSAERPKGSFSTLEIQRTEQGDSAMYLCASSAAANTGELFFGEGSRLTVL.

This chain joins TRBV4-3 and TRBJ1-1. The CDR3 runs 14 residues. Germline-derived CDR1 and CDR2 are LGHNA and YSLEER. The chain's CDR3 is CASSFDGGSTEAFF.

This chain connects TRBV28 to TRBJ2-7; TCRdb picks TRBD1, but there is no DNA to check that call. Germline loops: CDR1 MDHEN, CDR2 SYDVKM. The CDR3 is 11 residues long. The CDR3: CASQGYGKQYF.

J is TRBJ2-1 and V is TRBV5-1. CDR1 SGHRS and CDR2 YFSETQ come from the germline V gene. The CDR3 loop spans 15 amino acids. CDR3 sequence: CASSSSGGSYNEQFF. Together with reference TRBV5-1 and TRBJ2-1, the CDR3 gives the full variable domain: KAGVTQTPRYLIKTRGQQVTLSCSPISGHRSVSWYQQTPGQGLQFLFEYFSETQRNKGNFPGRFSGRQFSNSRSEMNVSTLELGDSALYLCASSSSGGSYNEQFFGPGTRLTVL.

The chain uses TRBV9 and TRBJ2-1; the TCRdb call, TRBD1, lacks DNA for checking. Germline V lookup: CDR1 SGDLS, CDR2 YYNGEE. CDR3 length: 13 amino acids. CDR3 protein: CASTSAPGNEQFF.

This chain uses TRBV5-1 with TRBJ2-3; TCRdb reports TRBD2, a call that lacks DNA to check it against. The CDR3 is 15 residues long. Germline assignment: CDR1 SGHRS and CDR2 YFSETQ. CDR3 sequence: CASSRTSGRADTQYF.

The chain links TRBV10-3 to TRBJ2-7; TCRdb returns TRBD2, unconfirmable since there is no DNA. CDR3 size: 14 residues. Germline V gives CDR1 ENHRY, CDR2 SYGVKD. CDR3 protein: CAISESLGQYEQYF.

The chain couples TRBV6-2 or TRBV6-3 to TRBJ2-1; TCRdb reports TRBD2, a call that lacks DNA to check it against. Germline V gives CDR1 MNHEY, CDR2 SVGEGT. The CDR3 spans 18 residues. CDR3 region: CASTEPNGKRVSYNEQFF.

The chain is built from TRBV6-2 or TRBV6-3 and TRBJ2-7. CDR1 is MNHEY, CDR2 SVGEGT, per germline. This CDR3 region has 14 residues. CDR3 residues: CASSYVGAANEQYF.

This chain links TRBV5-1 with TRBJ2-5; TCRdb outputs TRBD2, but without DNA this stays unchecked. Germline V CDR1 and CDR2: SGHRS, YFSETQ. The CDR3 is 15 amino acids. The CDR3: CASRLRTSEQETQYF.

The chain is built from TRBV13 and TRBJ1-2. The CDR3 runs 11 residues. CDR1 PRHDT and CDR2 FYEKMQ come from the germline V gene (reference sequence). CDR3 region: CASSLRYGYTF.

The chain uses TRBV7-9 and TRBJ2-3. The length of the CDR3 is 14 residues. The germline CDR1 and CDR2 sequences are SEHNR and FQNEAQ (reference sequence). The CDR3 sequence: CASSLRNSGDTQYF.

The chain couples TRBV7-9 to TRBJ2-3; lacking DNA, the TRBD1 call made by TCRdb goes unchecked. The CDR3 sequence is 14 residues long. CDR1 and CDR2 (germline): SEHNR, FQNEAQ (reference sequence). The CDR3 region is CASSTRTGADTQYF.

This chain links TRBV5-6 with TRBJ2-1; the TCRdb D gene call, TRBD1, has no DNA to confirm it. This CDR3 has 14 residues. Germline loops: CDR1 SGHDT, CDR2 YYEEEE. CDR3 residues: CASTRDRVVNEQFF.

This chain uses TRBV19 with TRBJ1-3; TCRdb's D gene call, TRBD1, goes unchecked for lack of DNA. The CDR3 runs 14 residues. Germline V CDR1 and CDR2: LNHDA, SQIVND (reference sequence). CDR3 residues: CASRTTGDGNTIYF.

The rearrangement uses TRBV4-2 and TRBJ2-5. In germline, CDR1 is LGHNA, CDR2 YNFKEQ. This CDR3 comprises 13 residues. The CDR3 sequence is CASSHLVGRTQYF.

The J gene is TRBJ1-6, the V gene TRBV10-3; the D call of TRBD1 rests on TCRdb alone, since no DNA is present to check it. Germline loops: CDR1 ENHRY, CDR2 SYGVKD. The CDR3 has 14 amino acids. The CDR3 region is CAIRPGTDNSPLHF.

V usage is TRBV29-1 and J usage is TRBJ2-7; TCRdb picks TRBD2, but there is no DNA to check that call. Germline V gene sequence: CDR1 SQVTM, CDR2 ANQGSEA. The CDR3 extends over 14 amino acids. The CDR3 reads CSVVVGGRAGEQYF.

The V gene is TRBV12-3 or TRBV12-4, the J gene TRBJ2-1; the TCRdb D gene call, TRBD1, has no DNA to confirm it. This CDR3 spans 14 amino acids. This CDR3 is CASTPSDRYNEQFF.

The CDR3 loop reads CASSPGSPSSGNTIYF. The chain recombines TRBV18 with TRBJ1-3. Germline CDR1 and CDR2: KGHSH and LQKENI. The CDR3 is made up of 16 amino acids.

The genes are TRBV12-3 or TRBV12-4 and TRBJ1-5; TCRdb selects TRBD1, and the lack of DNA leaves this call unchecked. This CDR3 is built from 14 residues. This CDR3 reads CASRETGASQPQHF.

This chain connects TRBV20-1 to TRBJ2-1. The CDR3 extends over 13 amino acids. The germline CDR1 and CDR2 sequences are DFQATT and SNEGSKA (reference sequence). The CDR3 spells CSAEPSGDNEQFF.

The chain uses TRBV7-9 and TRBJ2-7; the D gene TCRdb calls, TRBD2, cannot be checked with no DNA. This CDR3 has 17 amino acids. Germline-derived CDR1 and CDR2 are SEHNR and FQNEAQ (reference sequence). The CDR3 protein is CASSPSGSRSTSYEQYF.